A single TCR beta chain is shown here with its context. Its antigen is unidentified. A much larger clone lies one base from this, so it may be a read error. Germline CDR1 reads DFQATT; CDR2 reads SNEGSKA (reference sequence). This CDR3 has 16 residues. These data belong to a study of T cells in Graves' hyperthyroidism and ophthalmopathy. About the study: Any treatment followed the collection of peripheral blood at initial diagnosis.

The diagnostic basis comprised clinical symptoms, serum thyroxine and TRAb, thyroid ultrasound and orbital computed tomography. Amplified TCR beta CDR3 regions came from RNA transcripts. The primer set for the first-round RT-PCR of the TCR CDR3 was HTBI. One entry per CDR3 protein, called by TCRdb with MiXCR from the multiplex PCR reads. The sample gives under 550,000 distinct CDR3 sequences, just under 20% of which show up once; about 45% is in the top ten. Whole-study findings and limits: The model's output predicted ophthalmopathy at a median of about 6.5 months prior to onset. In blood, most of the thyroid clonotypes expanded above 0.001 were also present.

The sample taken for sequencing was blood. This sequence originates from a middle-aged man with Graves' ophthalmopathy. The chain uses TRBV20-1 and TRBJ1-1; D is unresolved. The CDR3 DNA is TGCAGTGCTCCCTGGTTGGGCAAATCCATGAACACTGAAGCTTCCTTT. Its translation: CSAPWLGKSMNTEASF.